These 10 T cell receptor beta chains were sequenced from one sample in a study of blood T cells in healthy people across ages. For the second PCR, which ran for about 7 to 11 cycles, a sample-barcoded 5' primer and a J-beta primer mix were used. TCRdb ran MiXCR on the 5' RACE reads and lists one entry per CDR3 protein. The sample includes around 1.7 million distinct CDR3 sequences, 28% of them seen just once. The specimen was blood. These receptors all stem from a woman in her twenties or thirties in good health.

This clonotype showed up just a few times. The V and J genes are TRBV20-1 and TRBJ1-1; the D gene is possibly TRBD1 (5 bases). Germline assignment: CDR1 DFQATT and CDR2 SNEGSKA (reference sequence). This CDR3 is 14 amino acids long. V gave up 3 bases and J gave up 0 bases, with 11 bases separating them. The CDR3 nucleotides read TGCAGTGCTAGGGGAGACAGATTGAACACTGAAGCTTTCTTT. This codes for CSARGDRLNTEAFF.

There are a few counts of this clonotype. The CDR3 region is CASGLTGLNTEAFF. CDR3 DNA: TGTGCTAGTGGACTTACAGGCCTGAACACTGAAGCTTTCTTT. The V gene is TRBV12-5, the J gene TRBJ1-1; TRBD1 might be the D (5 bases). V lost 6 bases to trimming and J lost 0 bases, with 11 bases between them. This CDR3 has 14 residues. Germline values: CDR1 LGHNT, CDR2 FRNRAP.

Only a few counts were recorded for this clonotype. The CDR3 protein is CASSTDTGVRDTQYF. The CDR3 DNA follows: TGTGCCAGCAGTACAGACACAGGGGTTAGAGATACGCAGTATTTT. The J gene is TRBJ2-3, the V gene TRBV7-2, with TRBD1 matching 7 bases. The V gene end was trimmed by 6 bases and the J gene end by 5 bases; junction bases not matched to a gene: 11. Germline V lookup: CDR1 SGHTA, CDR2 FQGNSA. CDR3 length: 15 amino acids.

This clonotype was found a few times. The chain joins TRBV12-3 or TRBV12-4 to TRBJ2-5; 10 nucleotides agree with TRBD2. Trimming cost V 5 bases and J 2 bases; bases outside gene matches: 5. The length of the CDR3 is 15 residues. Written as DNA, the CDR3 is TGTGCCAGCAGTGGGACTAGCGCAACTCAAGAGACCCAGTACTTC. Translating gives CASSGTSATQETQYF.

This clonotype is a singleton in its sample. The chain joins TRBV30 to TRBJ2-5; D is possibly TRBD1 or TRBD2 (6 bases each). V shed 3 bases and J shed 5 bases, with 16 bases lying between them. The CDR3 has 14 amino acids. Per the germline V gene, CDR1 is GTSNPN and CDR2 is SVGIG (reference sequence). The CDR3 DNA sequence: TGTGCCTGGAGCGTAACAGGGACTCGGGAGACCCAGTACTTC. Protein sequence: CAWSVTGTRETQYF.

This clonotype was counted a single time. This chain connects TRBV18 to TRBJ2-2, with a weak D call TRBD1 (6 bases). The CDR3 has 15 amino acids. The germline V gene has CDR1 KGHSH and CDR2 LQKENI. V dropped 4 bases and J dropped 2 bases, with 11 bases sitting between them. The CDR3: CASSQQGYNTGELFF. For the CDR3, the DNA is TGTGCCAGCTCACAACAGGGTTACAACACCGGGGAGCTGTTTTTT.

This clonotype was counted ten times or more. The chain couples TRBV7-2 to TRBJ2-7; TRBD1 might be the D (6 bases). Trimming cost V 0 bases and J 5 bases, with 14 bases left between them. The CDR3 length is 15 residues. Germline loops: CDR1 SGHTA, CDR2 FQGNSA. The CDR3, as DNA: TGTGCCAGCAGCTTAGCGGGACATGGGGTCCACGAGCAGTACTTC. Its protein is CASSLAGHGVHEQYF.

This chain joins TRBV6-5 and TRBJ2-3; D remains unclear. V was pared by 6 bases and J by 0 bases, with 7 bases between. Germline CDR1 reads MNHEY; CDR2 reads SVGAGI. This CDR3 is built from 13 residues. The CDR3 sequence is CASRLISTDTQYF. The CDR3 region has the DNA TGTGCCAGCAGGCTGATAAGCACAGATACGCAGTATTTT.

V is TRBV2 and J is TRBJ2-1; 8 bases align to TRBD2. Germline CDR1 reads SNHLY; CDR2 reads FYNNEI. This CDR3 comprises 17 residues. V dropped 5 bases and J dropped 2; count of bases not matched to a gene: 11. As DNA, the CDR3 is TGTGCCAGCAGTCTGTCGGGAGGGGCGATGACCTACAATGAGCAGTTCTTC. Its translation is CASSLSGGAMTYNEQFF.

With respect to this clonotype: The junction differs from germline at one of its ends, possibly a read error. The chain carries TRBV3-1 and TRBJ1-2; TRBD1 aligns across 8 bases. Per the germline V gene, CDR1 is LGHDT and CDR2 is YNNKEL (reference sequence). The CDR3 has 15 amino acids. The CDR3 reads CASSQVSGGNYGYTF. CDR3 DNA: TGTGCCAGCAGCCAAGTATCAGGGGGCAACTATGGTTACACCTTC.